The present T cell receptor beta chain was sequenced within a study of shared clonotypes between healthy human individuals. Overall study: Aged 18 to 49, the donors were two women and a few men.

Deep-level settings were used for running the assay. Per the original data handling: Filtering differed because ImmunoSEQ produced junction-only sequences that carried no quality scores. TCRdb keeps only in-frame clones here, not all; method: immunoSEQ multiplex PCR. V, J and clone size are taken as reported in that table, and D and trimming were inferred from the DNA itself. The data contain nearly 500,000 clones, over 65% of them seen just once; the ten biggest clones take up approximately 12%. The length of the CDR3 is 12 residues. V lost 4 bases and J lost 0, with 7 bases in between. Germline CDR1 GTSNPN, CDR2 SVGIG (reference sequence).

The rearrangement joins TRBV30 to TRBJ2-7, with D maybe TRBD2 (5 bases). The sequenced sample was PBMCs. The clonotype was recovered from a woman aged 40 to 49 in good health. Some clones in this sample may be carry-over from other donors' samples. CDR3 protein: CAWTRDSYEQYF. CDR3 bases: TGTGCCTGGACACGGGACTCCTACGAGCAGTACTTC. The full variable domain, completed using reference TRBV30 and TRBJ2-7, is SQTIHQWPATLVQPVGSPLSLECTVEGTSNPNLYWYRQAAGRGLQLLFYSVGIGQISSEVPQNLSASRPQDRQFILSSKKLLLSDSGFYLCAWTRDSYEQYFGPGTRLTVT.